This T cell receptor beta chain was identified during a study of blood T cell repertoires in COVID-19. Study-level information: Sites in the United States, Italy and Spain provided acute and convalescent COVID-19 samples.

The V and J ends lost 4 bases and 2 bases respectively, with 12 bases between them. The CDR3 spans 15 residues. Germline lookup yields CDR1 MNHEY and CDR2 SVGEGT. Under the authors' procedure: From reference gene primer amplification, estimates of nucleated cell counts were derived. This table comes from immunoSEQ multiplex PCR, and its TCRdb copy is limited to in-frame clones, with some not included. D and trimming were read from the DNA, whereas the V and J calls and clone size are those reported in that table. The sample lists about 100,000 clones, around four fifths occurring once. The receptor was derived from a man between 65 and 80 years old with active or convalescent COVID-19. Sequenced: peripheral blood. The V and J genes are TRBV6-2 or TRBV6-3 and TRBJ1-5, with D maybe TRBD1 (5 bases). The CDR3 reads CASSSAGGGNQPQHF. The CDR3 DNA sequence: TGTGCCAGCAGTTCGGCCGGGGGAGGCAATCAGCCCCAGCATTTT.